This T cell receptor (beta chain) originates from a study of beta chain features in type 1 diabetes. Background on the study: The examined sorted cells totaled approximately 110 million across samples. Study observations and caveats: In comparison with healthy donors, patients had naive, central memory and Treg TCRB repertoires that appeared more similar. Type 1 diabetes patients had moderately but significantly shorter TCRB CDR3s in all four CD4+ subsets.

The V end lost 1 base, the J end lost 0 bases, and 7 bases lay between the germline ends. Germline loops: CDR1 LNHDA, CDR2 SQIVND (reference sequence). This CDR3 region has 15 residues. Every isolated RNA sample was fully reverse transcribed, so sequencing captured expressed TCRB transcripts. Generated by immunoSEQ multiplex PCR, the TCRdb table keeps only in-frame clones and is missing some. The sample contains 15,000 to 18,000 clones, almost 70% of which appear only once. For this clone: Its antigen remains unidentified.

The genes are TRBV19 and TRBJ1-5; the D is unclear. The sequencing sample was made of Tregs from blood. The receptor comes from a man aged 30 to 39 with type 1 diabetes. CDR3 loop: CASSIVGGSNQPQHF. DNA of the CDR3: TGTGCCAGTAGTATAGTCGGCGGTAGCAATCAGCCCCAGCATTTT.